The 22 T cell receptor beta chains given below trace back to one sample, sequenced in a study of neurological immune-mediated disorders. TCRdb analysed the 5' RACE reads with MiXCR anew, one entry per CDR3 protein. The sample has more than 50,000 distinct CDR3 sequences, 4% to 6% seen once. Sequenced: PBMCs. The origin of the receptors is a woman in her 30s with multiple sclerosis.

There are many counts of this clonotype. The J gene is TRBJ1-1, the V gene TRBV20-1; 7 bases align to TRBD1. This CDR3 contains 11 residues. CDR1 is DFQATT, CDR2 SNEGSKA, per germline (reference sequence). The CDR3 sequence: CSSYRGTEAFF. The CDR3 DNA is TGCAGCAGTTACAGGGGTACTGAAGCTTTCTTT.

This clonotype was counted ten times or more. CDR3 protein: CASSLVAGGPREQFF. The CDR3 DNA is TGTGCCAGCAGCTTGGTGGCGGGGGGGCCCAGGGAGCAGTTCTTC. The chain uses TRBV5-6 and TRBJ2-1; 9 bases are shared with TRBD2. Germline CDR1 SGHDT, CDR2 YYEEEE. Unmatched junction bases numbered 8, after V lost 0 bases and J lost 10 bases. The CDR3 is 15 residues long. Full variable domain (rest looked up from reference TRBV5-6 and TRBJ2-1): DAGVTQSPTHLIKTRGQQVTLRCSPKSGHDTVSWYQQALGQGPQFIFQYYEEEERQRGNFPDRFSGHQFPNYSSELNVNALLLGDSALYLCASSLVAGGPREQFFGPGTRLTVL.

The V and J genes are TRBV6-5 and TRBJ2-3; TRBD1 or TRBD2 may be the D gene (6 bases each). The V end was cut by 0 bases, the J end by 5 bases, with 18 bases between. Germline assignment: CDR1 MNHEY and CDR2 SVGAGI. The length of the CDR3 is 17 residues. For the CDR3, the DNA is TGTGCCAGCAGTTACTCGAGGGGGGTCCGCCTCCGAGATACGCAGTATTTT. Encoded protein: CASSYSRGVRLRDTQYF.

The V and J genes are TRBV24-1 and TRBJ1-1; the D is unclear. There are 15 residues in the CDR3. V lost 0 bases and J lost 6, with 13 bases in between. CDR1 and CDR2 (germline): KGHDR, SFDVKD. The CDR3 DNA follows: TGTGCCACCAGTGATTTGGGCAGGTTCTCTGCTGAAGCTTTCTTT. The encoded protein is CATSDLGRFSAEAFF.

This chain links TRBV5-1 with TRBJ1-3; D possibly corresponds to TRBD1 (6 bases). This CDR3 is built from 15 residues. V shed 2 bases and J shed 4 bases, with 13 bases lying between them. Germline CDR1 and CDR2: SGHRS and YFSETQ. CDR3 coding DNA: TGCGCCAGCAGCTTAGGGGGGAATGACGGAAACACCATATATTTT. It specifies CASSLGGNDGNTIYF.

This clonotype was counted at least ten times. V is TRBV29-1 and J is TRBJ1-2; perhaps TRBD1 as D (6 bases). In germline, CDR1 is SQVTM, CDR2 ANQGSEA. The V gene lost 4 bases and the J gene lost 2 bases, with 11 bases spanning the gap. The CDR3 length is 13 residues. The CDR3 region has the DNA TGCAGCGTTGCCACAGGGAGGAACTATGGCTACACCTTC. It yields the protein CSVATGRNYGYTF.

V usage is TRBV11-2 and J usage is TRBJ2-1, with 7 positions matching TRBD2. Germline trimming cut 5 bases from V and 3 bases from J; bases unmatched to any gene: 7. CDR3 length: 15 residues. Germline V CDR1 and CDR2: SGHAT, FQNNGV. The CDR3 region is CASSPGSGGYNEQFF. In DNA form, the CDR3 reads TGTGCCAGCAGCCCCGGGTCGGGAGGCTACAATGAGCAGTTCTTC.

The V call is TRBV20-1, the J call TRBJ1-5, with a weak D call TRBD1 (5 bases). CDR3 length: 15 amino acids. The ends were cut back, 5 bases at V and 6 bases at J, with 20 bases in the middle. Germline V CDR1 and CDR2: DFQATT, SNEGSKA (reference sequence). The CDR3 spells CSASLSVRRGQPQHF. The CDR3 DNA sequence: TGCAGTGCTTCCTTATCCGTCCGGAGGGGTCAGCCCCAGCATTTT.

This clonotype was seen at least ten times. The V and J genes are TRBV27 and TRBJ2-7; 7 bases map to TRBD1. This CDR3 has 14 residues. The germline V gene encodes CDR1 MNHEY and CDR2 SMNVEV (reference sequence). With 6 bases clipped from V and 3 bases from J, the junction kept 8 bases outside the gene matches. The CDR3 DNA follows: TGTGCCAGCAGCCCTAACAGGGGTTTCTACGAGCAGTACTTC. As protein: CASSPNRGFYEQYF.

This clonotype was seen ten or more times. The CDR3 bases are TGCAGTGCTCAGACAGGGGGGTGGAATGAGCAGTTCTTC. Its translation is CSAQTGGWNEQFF. The V call is TRBV20-1, the J call TRBJ2-1; 9 nucleotides match TRBD1. CDR3 length equals 13 residues. The V segment lost 5 bases and the J segment 7 bases; nucleotides outside the gene matches: 6. Looked up from germline, CDR1 is DFQATT and CDR2 is SNEGSKA (reference sequence).

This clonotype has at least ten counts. This chain's CDR3 is CASSQDPPASGVQETQYF. The DNA of the CDR3 is TGTGCCAGCAGCCAAGACCCTCCGGCTAGCGGGGTTCAAGAGACCCAGTACTTC. The chain links TRBV3-1 to TRBJ2-5, with 9 positions matching TRBD2. The CDR3 extends over 18 amino acids. CDR1 and CDR2 (germline): LGHDT, YNNKEL (reference sequence). V gave up 0 bases and J gave up 2 bases; unmatched junction bases: 10.

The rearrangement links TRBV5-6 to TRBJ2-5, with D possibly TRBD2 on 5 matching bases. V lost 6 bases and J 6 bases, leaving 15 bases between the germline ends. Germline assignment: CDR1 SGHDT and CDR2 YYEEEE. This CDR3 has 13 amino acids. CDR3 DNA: TGTGCCAGCACCCTCACTAGGGAAAAGACCCAGTACTTC. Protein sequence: CASTLTREKTQYF.

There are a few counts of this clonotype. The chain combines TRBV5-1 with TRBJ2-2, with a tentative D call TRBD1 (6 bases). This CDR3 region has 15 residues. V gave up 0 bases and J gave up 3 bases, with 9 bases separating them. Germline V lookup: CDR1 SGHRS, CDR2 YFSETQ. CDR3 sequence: CASSLGTDDTGELFF. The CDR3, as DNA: TGCGCCAGCAGCTTGGGGACAGATGACACCGGGGAGCTGTTTTTT.

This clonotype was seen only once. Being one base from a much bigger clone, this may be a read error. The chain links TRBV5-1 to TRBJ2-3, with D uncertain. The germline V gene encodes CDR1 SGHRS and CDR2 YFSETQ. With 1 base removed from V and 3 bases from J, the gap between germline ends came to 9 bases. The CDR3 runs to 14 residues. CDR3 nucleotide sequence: TGCGCCAGCAGCTTGCAGTCATGGACAGATACGCAGTATTTT. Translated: CASSLQSWTDTQYF.

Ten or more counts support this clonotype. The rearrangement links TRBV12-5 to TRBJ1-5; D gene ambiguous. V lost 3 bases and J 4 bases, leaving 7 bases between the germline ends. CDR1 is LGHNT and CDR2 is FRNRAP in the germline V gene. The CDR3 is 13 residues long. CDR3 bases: TGTGCTAGTGGTTTAAGCCAGAATCAGCCCCAGCATTTT. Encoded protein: CASGLSQNQPQHF.

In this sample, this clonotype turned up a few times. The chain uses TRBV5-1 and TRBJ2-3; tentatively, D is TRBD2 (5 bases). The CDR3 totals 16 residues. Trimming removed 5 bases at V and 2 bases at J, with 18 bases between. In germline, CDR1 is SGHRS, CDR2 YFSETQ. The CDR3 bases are TGCGCCAGCAGAACTGGCGGGTCCCTTATCACAGATACGCAGTATTTT. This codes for CASRTGGSLITDTQYF.

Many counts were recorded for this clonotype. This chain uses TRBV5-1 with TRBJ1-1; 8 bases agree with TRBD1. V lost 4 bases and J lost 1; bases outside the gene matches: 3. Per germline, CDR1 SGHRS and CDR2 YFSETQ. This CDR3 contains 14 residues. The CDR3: CASSTGQENTEAFF. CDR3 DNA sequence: TGCGCCAGCAGCACGGGACAGGAGAACACTGAAGCTTTCTTT.

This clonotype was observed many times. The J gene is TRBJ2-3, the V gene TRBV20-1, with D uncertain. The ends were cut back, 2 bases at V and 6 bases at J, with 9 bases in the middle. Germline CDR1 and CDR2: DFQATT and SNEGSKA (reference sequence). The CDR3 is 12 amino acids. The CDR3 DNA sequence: TGCAGTGCTAGACTTGGTTCGGATACGCAGTATTTT. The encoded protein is CSARLGSDTQYF.

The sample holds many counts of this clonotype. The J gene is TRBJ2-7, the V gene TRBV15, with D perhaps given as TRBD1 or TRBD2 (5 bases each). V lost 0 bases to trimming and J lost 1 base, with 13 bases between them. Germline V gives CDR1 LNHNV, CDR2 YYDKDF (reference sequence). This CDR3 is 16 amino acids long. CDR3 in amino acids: CATSRERGARSYEQYF. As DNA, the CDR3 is TGTGCCACCAGCAGAGAACGAGGGGCGCGGTCCTACGAGCAGTACTTC.

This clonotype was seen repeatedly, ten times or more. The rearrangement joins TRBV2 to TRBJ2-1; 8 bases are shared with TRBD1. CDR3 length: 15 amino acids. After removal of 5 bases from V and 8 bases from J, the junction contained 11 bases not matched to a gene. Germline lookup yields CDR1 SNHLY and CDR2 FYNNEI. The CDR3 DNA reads TGTGCCAGCAGTTGGGGACAGGATTATGAGCATGAGCAGTTCTTC. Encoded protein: CASSWGQDYEHEQFF.

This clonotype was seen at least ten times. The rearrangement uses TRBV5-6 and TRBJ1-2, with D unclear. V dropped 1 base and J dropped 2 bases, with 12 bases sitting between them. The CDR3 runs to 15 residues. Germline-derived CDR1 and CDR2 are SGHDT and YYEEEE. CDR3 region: CASSLPVEQNYGYTF. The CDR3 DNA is TGTGCCAGCAGCTTGCCCGTCGAACAGAACTATGGCTACACCTTC.

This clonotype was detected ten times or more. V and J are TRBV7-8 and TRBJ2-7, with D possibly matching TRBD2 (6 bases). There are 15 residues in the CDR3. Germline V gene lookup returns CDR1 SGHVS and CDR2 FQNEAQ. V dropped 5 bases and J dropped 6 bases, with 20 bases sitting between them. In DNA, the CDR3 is TGTGCCAGCAGCCCCCGTTTCGGGGGAGCGGCCGAGCAGTACTTC. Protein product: CASSPRFGGAAEQYF.